This TCR beta chain was recovered during a study of chemoradiotherapy in HPV16-positive cancers. For this clone: Its specificity is unknown.

The CDR3 loop spans 13 amino acids. Germline V gives CDR1 SGDLS, CDR2 YYNGEE. V was pared by 4 bases and J by 13 bases, with 17 bases between. General study findings and limits: Functional assays defining HPV-specific T cells used only two HPV16-positive patients. Candidate HPV-specific clones and E7-related TCR motifs grew in tumor during treatment.

This table comes from immunoSEQ multiplex PCR, and its TCRdb copy is limited to in-frame clones, with some not included. Of some 14,000 clones detected, more than 60% appear once; the ten largest clones hold 1.3%. The source is a human donor with HPV-associated anogenital cancer. This sample was gathered from a patient who underwent chemoradiotherapy. The chain is built from TRBV9 and TRBJ1-4; a weak D match, TRBD1 (5 bases). In DNA, the CDR3 is TGTGCCAGCAGCCCCCGTGGCCGGGACCGACTGTTTTTT. Translation gives CASSPRGRDRLFF.